The next 15 T cell receptor beta chains were all read from a single sample in a study of shared clonotypes between healthy human individuals. The assay was immunoSEQ multiplex PCR, and TCRdb's table has in-frame clones only and misses some. The sample holds hundreds of thousands of clones, over 60% seen once. The material sequenced was PBMCs. The receptors stem from a woman in her forties in good health. Some clones in this sample may be carry-over from other donors' samples.

The chain joins TRBV28 to TRBJ2-2; TRBD2 matches at 8 bases. The CDR3 totals 15 residues. With 7 bases clipped from V and 5 bases from J, the junction kept 9 bases outside the gene matches. CDR1 and CDR2 from the germline V gene are MDHEN and SYDVKM. Written as DNA, the CDR3 is TGTGCCAGCAACCCAGGACTAGCTGGGACCGGGGAGCTGTTTTTT. Amino acids: CASNPGLAGTGELFF.

This clone was observed a few times. The V gene is TRBV5-6, the J gene TRBJ2-1; D not certain. CDR1 is SGHDT and CDR2 is YYEEEE in the germline V gene. The CDR3 has 14 amino acids. V was trimmed by 1 base and J by 0 bases, leaving 5 bases between them. This chain's CDR3 is CASSLPDSYNEQFF. The CDR3 DNA follows: TGTGCCAGCAGCTTGCCGGACTCCTACAATGAGCAGTTCTTC.

To note about this clone: Other DNA sequences within the sample encode an identical CDR3. This chain uses TRBV5-1 with TRBJ2-7, with 9 bases lining up with TRBD2. Germline V CDR1 and CDR2: SGHRS, YFSETQ. The CDR3 loop spans 16 amino acids. V dropped 6 bases and J dropped 5; count of bases not matched to a gene: 15. CDR3 amino acids: CASKTYRGRGGDEQYF. The CDR3 nucleotides are TGCGCCAGCAAAACTTATCGCGGGCGGGGGGGCGACGAGCAGTACTTC. Based on the CDR3 plus reference TRBV5-1 and TRBJ2-7, the full variable domain is KAGVTQTPRYLIKTRGQQVTLSCSPISGHRSVSWYQQTPGQGLQFLFEYFSETQRNKGNFPGRFSGRQFSNSRSEMNVSTLELGDSALYLCASKTYRGRGGDEQYFGPGTRLTVT.

J is TRBJ2-2 and V is TRBV5-4; D possibly matches TRBD1 or TRBD2 (5 bases each). The CDR3 covers 15 residues. With 0 bases removed from V and 4 bases from J, the gap between germline ends came to 10 bases. Germline CDR1 reads SGHNT; CDR2 reads YYREEE (reference sequence). This CDR3 reads CASSLAGAATGELFF. The CDR3 DNA follows: TGTGCCAGCAGCTTGGCCGGGGCAGCCACCGGGGAGCTGTTTTTT.

V is TRBV5-5 and J is TRBJ2-1; 9 positions agree with TRBD1. Germline assignment: CDR1 SGHKS and CDR2 YYEKEE (reference sequence). The CDR3 loop spans 13 amino acids. After removal of 4 bases from V and 10 bases from J, the junction contained 6 bases not matched to a gene. For the CDR3, the DNA is TGTGCCAGCAGCCTCACAGGGGGCTGGGAGCAGTTCTTC. As protein: CASSLTGGWEQFF.

CDR3 region: CASSLARTSTDTQYF. The CDR3 DNA is TGCGCCAGCAGCTTGGCCAGAACTAGCACAGATACGCAGTATTTT. The chain combines TRBV5-1 with TRBJ2-3; D uncertain. This CDR3 spans 15 amino acids. CDR1 and CDR2 (germline): SGHRS, YFSETQ. Trimming pared 0 bases from V and 0 bases from J, leaving 8 bases between.

The chain links TRBV1 to TRBJ2-5; TRBD1 was called by the table and not checked on the DNA. TRBV1 represents a pseudogene. This CDR3 is built from 16 residues. The CDR3 bases are TGCACCAGCAGCCAAGGTGACAGGCCCTTACCCGAGACCCAGTACTTC. Translating gives CTSSQGDRPLPETQYF.

The chain has TRBV29-1 and TRBJ2-7; D is perhaps TRBD2 (6 bases). The V and J ends lost 4 bases and 4 bases respectively, with 17 bases between them. This CDR3 contains 14 residues. Germline CDR1 and CDR2: SQVTM and ANQGSEA. DNA for the CDR3: TGCAGCGTTGGACCCAAAGCGGGTCAATACGAGCAGTACTTC. Protein: CSVGPKAGQYEQYF.

The chain uses TRBV6-4 and TRBJ2-5; D is perhaps TRBD1 (6 bases). Germline lookup yields CDR1 MRHNA and CDR2 SNTAGT. This CDR3 has 15 residues. Trimming removed 5 bases from V and 2 bases from J, with 15 bases in between. The CDR3 nucleotides are TGTGCCAGCAGTCCCCTCCCCGGACAGCAAGAGACCCAGTACTTC. This translates into CASSPLPGQQETQYF.

The chain has TRBV11-1 and TRBJ2-7; 7 bases are a match to TRBD2. Losses at the gene ends were 5 bases for V and 6 bases for J; bases not matched to a gene: 16. Germline lookup yields CDR1 SGHAT and CDR2 FQDESV (reference sequence). The CDR3 runs to 16 residues. CDR3 nucleotide sequence: TGTGCCAGCAGCCTCGGGAGTGGCGGGAGTAGCACCGAGCAGTACTTC. This gives the protein CASSLGSGGSSTEQYF.

The gene calls are TRBV6-6 and TRBJ2-5, with D possibly TRBD2 on 5 matching bases. The J call may be mistaken, given a closer DNA end match to TRBJ2-7. The CDR3 is 11 amino acids. Germline V gene lookup returns CDR1 MNHNY and CDR2 SVGAGI (reference sequence). The CDR3 spells CASGREYEQYF. The CDR3 nucleotides are TGTGCCAGTGGAAGGGAGTACGAGCAGTACTTC.

This chain joins TRBV4-2 and TRBJ2-3; 9 positions match TRBD2. V lost 4 bases, J lost 4 bases, and 9 bases stayed unmatched. This CDR3 region has 16 residues. In germline, CDR1 is LGHNA, CDR2 YNFKEQ. The CDR3 reads CASSPKRAGGPDTQYF. CDR3 DNA: TGTGCCAGCAGCCCAAAGAGGGCGGGAGGGCCAGATACGCAGTATTTT.

The chain couples TRBV7-9 to TRBJ1-5; D is unclear. The germline V gene encodes CDR1 SEHNR and CDR2 FQNEAQ (reference sequence). V was pared by 5 bases and J by 3 bases, with 8 bases between. This CDR3 region has 13 residues. The CDR3: CASSARINQPQHF. In nucleotides, the CDR3 is TGTGCCAGCAGCGCCCGAATCAATCAGCCCCAGCATTTT. Full variable domain (rest looked up from reference TRBV7-9 and TRBJ1-5): DTGVSQNPRHKITKRGQNVTFRCDPISEHNRLYWYRQTLGQGPEFLTYFQNEAQLEKSRLLSDRFSAERPKGSFSTLEIQRTEQGDSAMYLCASSARINQPQHFGDGTRLSIL.

V is TRBV18 and J is TRBJ2-5, with a tentative D call TRBD1 (5 bases). The CDR3 loop spans 15 amino acids. Trimming cost V 6 bases and J 2 bases, with 16 bases left between them. The germline CDR1 and CDR2 sequences are KGHSH and LQKENI. The CDR3 DNA is TGTGCCAGCTCCTCAGGGTGGGCGCAGCAAGAGACCCAGTACTTC. Translation: CASSSGWAQQETQYF. Looking up the rest from reference TRBV18 and TRBJ2-5 gives the full variable domain: NAGVMQNPRHLVRRRGQEARLRCSPMKGHSHVYWYRQLPEEGLKFMVYLQKENIIDESGMPKERFSAEFPKEGPSILRIQQVVRGDSAAYFCASSSGWAQQETQYFGPGTRLLVL.

This chain joins TRBV19 and TRBJ1-2; D perhaps matches TRBD1 (5 bases). The germline V and J ends were trimmed by 3 bases and 3 bases, with 11 bases remaining between them. The CDR3 covers 14 residues. The V gene's germline CDR1 is LNHDA and CDR2 SQIVND (reference sequence). DNA for the CDR3: TGTGCCAGTAGTATCCCAGGGATTGACTATGGCTACACCTTC. It is translated as CASSIPGIDYGYTF.